This T cell receptor beta chain was retrieved from a study of shared T cell receptors in the human thymus (dated by TCRdb to the early 2020s). Regarding the complete study: The study examined how self-reactive, shared T-cell receptor alpha chains are generated in the human thymus.

Comment on this clone: No antigen is known for it. No much larger clone exists at a distance of one base, and base qualities are not known.

The CDR3, cysteine through phenylalanine, is 12 amino acids long. Just the 36-base CDR3 DNA is kept, in frame starting at base 1. From a lookup of the germline V gene, CDR1 and CDR2 are MNHEY and SVGAGI. After removal of 5 bases from V and 7 bases from J, the junction retains 3 bases not matched to a gene. The library was made by the immunoSEQ multiplex PCR assay. TCRdb's version of the immuneACCESS table is confined to in-frame rearrangements and falls short of the full clone set. An unresolved V gene accounts for under half of the shortfall where checked; the remainder is of unknown origin. Across this sample there are 63,000 or so clones, with 90% to 95% seen only once. 0.033% of the sample is taken by the ten largest.

The chain uses TRBV6-5 and TRBJ1-1; 8 middle bases align to TRBD1. The material sequenced was thymocytes. This sequence originates from a human donor. The nucleotide sequence reads as follows: TGTGCCAGCAGTGGGACAGGCGATGAAGCTTTCTTT. The translation is CASSGTGDEAFF.